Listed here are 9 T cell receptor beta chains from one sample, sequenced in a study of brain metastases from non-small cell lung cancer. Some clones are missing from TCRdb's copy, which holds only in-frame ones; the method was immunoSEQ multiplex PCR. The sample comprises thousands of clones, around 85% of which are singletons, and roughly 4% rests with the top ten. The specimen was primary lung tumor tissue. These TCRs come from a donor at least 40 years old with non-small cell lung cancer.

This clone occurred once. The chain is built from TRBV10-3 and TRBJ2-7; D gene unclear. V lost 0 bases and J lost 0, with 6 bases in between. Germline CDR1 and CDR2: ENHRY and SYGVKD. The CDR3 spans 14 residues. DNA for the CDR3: TGTGCCATCAGTGAGTCGCCTGTCTCCTACGAGCAGTACTTC. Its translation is CAISESPVSYEQYF.

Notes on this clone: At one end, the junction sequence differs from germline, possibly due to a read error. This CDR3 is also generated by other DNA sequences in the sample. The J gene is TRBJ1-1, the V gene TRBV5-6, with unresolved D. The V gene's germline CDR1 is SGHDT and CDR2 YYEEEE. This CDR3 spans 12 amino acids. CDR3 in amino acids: CASSLRGNEAFF. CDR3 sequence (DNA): TGTGCCAGTAGCTTGAGAGGGAATGAAGCTTTCTTT.

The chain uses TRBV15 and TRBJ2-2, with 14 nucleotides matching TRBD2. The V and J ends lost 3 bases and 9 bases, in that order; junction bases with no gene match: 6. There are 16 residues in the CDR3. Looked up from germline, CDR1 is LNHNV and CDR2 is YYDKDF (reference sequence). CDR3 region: CATSRGTSGGTRELFF. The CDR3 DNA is TGTGCCACCAGCAGGGGGACTAGCGGGGGTACCAGGGAGCTGTTTTTT.

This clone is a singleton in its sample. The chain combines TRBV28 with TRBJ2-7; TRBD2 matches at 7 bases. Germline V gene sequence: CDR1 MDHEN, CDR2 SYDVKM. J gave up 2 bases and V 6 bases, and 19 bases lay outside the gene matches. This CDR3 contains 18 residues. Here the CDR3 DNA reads TGTGCCAGCAGCCCTAGCCTTGGGACCGGGACTACCACCTACGAGCAGTACTTC. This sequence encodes CASSPSLGTGTTTYEQYF. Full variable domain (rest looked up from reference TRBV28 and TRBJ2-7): DVKVTQSSRYLVKRTGEKVFLECVQDMDHENMFWYRQDPGLGLRLIYFSYDVKMKEKGDIPEGYSVSREKKERFSLILESASTNQTSMYLCASSPSLGTGTTTYEQYFGPGTRLTVT.

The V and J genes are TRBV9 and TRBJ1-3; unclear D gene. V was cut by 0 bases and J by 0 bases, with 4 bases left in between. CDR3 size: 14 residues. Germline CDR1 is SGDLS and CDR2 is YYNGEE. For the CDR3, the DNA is TGTGCCAGCAGCGTAGACACCTCTGGAAACACCATATATTTT. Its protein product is CASSVDTSGNTIYF.

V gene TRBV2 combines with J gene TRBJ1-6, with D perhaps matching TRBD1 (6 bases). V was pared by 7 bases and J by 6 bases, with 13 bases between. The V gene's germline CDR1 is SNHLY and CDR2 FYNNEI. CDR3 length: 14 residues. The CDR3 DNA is TGTGCCAGCAACTTACAGGGAAGTAATTCACCCCTCCACTTT. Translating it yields CASNLQGSNSPLHF.

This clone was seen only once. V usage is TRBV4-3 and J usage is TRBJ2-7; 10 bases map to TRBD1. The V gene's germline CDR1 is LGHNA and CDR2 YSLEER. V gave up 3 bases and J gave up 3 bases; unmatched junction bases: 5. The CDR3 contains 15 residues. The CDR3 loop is CASSQDRGGYYEQYF. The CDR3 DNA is TGCGCCAGCAGCCAGGACAGGGGGGGATACTACGAGCAGTACTTC.

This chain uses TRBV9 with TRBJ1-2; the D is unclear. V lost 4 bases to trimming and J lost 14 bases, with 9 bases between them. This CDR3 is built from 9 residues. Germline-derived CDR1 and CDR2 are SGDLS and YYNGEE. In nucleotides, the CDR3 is TGTGCCAGCAGCCCCCGTAAAACCTTC. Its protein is CASSPRKTF.

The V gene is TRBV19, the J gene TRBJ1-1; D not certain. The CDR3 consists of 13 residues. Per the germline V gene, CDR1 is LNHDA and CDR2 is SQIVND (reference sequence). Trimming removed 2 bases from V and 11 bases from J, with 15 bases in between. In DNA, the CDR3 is TGTGCCAGTAGTATACGCGAACTTCCGGAGGCTTTCTTT. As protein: CASSIRELPEAFF. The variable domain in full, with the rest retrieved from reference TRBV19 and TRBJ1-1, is DGGITQSPKYLFRKEGQNVTLSCEQNLNHDAMYWYRQDPGQGLRLIYYSQIVNDFQKGDIAEGYSVSREKKESFPLTVTSAQKNPTAFYLCASSIRELPEAFFGQGTRLTVV.